This T cell receptor beta chain comes out of a study of technical replicates of blood from a few donors. Trimming pared 5 bases from V and 6 bases from J, leaving 16 bases between. CDR3 length: 14 amino acids. CDR1 and CDR2 (germline): SEHNR, FQNEAQ (reference sequence). Generated by immunoSEQ multiplex PCR, the TCRdb table keeps only in-frame clones and is missing some. Of just under 60,000 clones listed, roughly 91% are singletons. The chain is built from TRBV7-9 and TRBJ1-2; no reliable D call. The sample comprised PBMCs. This clonotype was obtained from a human donor in good health. Some clones in this sample may be carry-over from other donors' samples. Here the CDR3 reads CASSPMGGVDGYTF. CDR3 DNA sequence: TGTGCCAGCAGCCCCATGGGCGGGGTTGATGGCTACACCTTC.